The 14 T cell receptor beta chains presented below share a single source sample, sequenced in a study of cytomegalovirus exposure and HLA in healthy donors. The table came from immunoSEQ multiplex PCR; TCRdb's copy has only in-frame clones and leaves some out. The table has 140,000 to 150,000 clones, 80% to 95% seen once; the top ten hold 0.55% to 0.8%. Input material: PBMCs. Source of these receptors: a man aged 18 to 30 in good health and CMV-seronegative.

The chain is built from TRBV7-6 and TRBJ2-1; 9 positions match TRBD2. Germline trimming cut 2 bases from V and 8 bases from J; bases unmatched to any gene: 7. This CDR3 is built from 15 residues. In germline, CDR1 is SGHVS, CDR2 FNYEAQ. The CDR3 loop is CASSLMREGLDEQFF. The CDR3 DNA reads TGTGCCAGCAGCTTAATGCGGGAGGGCCTCGATGAGCAGTTCTTC.

The V call is TRBV27, the J call TRBJ2-1, with D unclear. The V gene lost 8 bases and the J gene lost 7 bases, with 12 bases spanning the gap. The CDR3 runs to 12 residues. Germline V lookup: CDR1 MNHEY, CDR2 SMNVEV (reference sequence). CDR3 region: CASSMWPNEQFF. DNA of the CDR3: TGTGCCAGCTCCATGTGGCCTAATGAGCAGTTCTTC.

The rearrangement joins TRBV10-3 to TRBJ1-1; no definite D call. Trimming removed 6 bases from V and 1 base from J, with 9 bases in between. The germline V gene has CDR1 ENHRY and CDR2 SYGVKD. The CDR3 is 13 residues long. CDR3 in amino acids: CAIRRDENTEAFF. The DNA of the CDR3 is TGTGCCATCAGGCGGGATGAGAACACTGAAGCTTTCTTT.

This chain joins TRBV5-6 and TRBJ1-4; no clear D. Trimming shortened V by 1 base and J by 6 bases, and 7 bases separated the two germline ends. Germline V gene lookup returns CDR1 SGHDT and CDR2 YYEEEE. The CDR3 has 13 amino acids. The DNA for the CDR3 is TGTGCCAGCAGCTTGCTGGCGGATGAAAAACTGTTTTTT. Translation: CASSLLADEKLFF.

J is TRBJ2-7 and V is TRBV11-2, with TRBD1 matching over 11 bases. CDR1 is SGHAT, CDR2 FQNNGV, per germline. The CDR3 has 15 amino acids. With V trimmed by 6 bases and J by 4 bases, 8 bases remained unmatched. The CDR3: CASSEGQGAWYEQYF. Written as DNA, the CDR3 is TGTGCCAGCAGTGAAGGACAGGGGGCTTGGTACGAGCAGTACTTC.

The chain uses TRBV5-6 and TRBJ1-4; D call uncertain. V was cut by 6 bases and J by 0 bases, with 12 bases left in between. Germline assignment: CDR1 SGHDT and CDR2 YYEEEE. The CDR3 has 15 residues. CDR3 bases: TGTGCCAGCATCCGCCGGGGTCCAACTAATGAAAAACTGTTTTTT. Its translation is CASIRRGPTNEKLFF. The entire variable domain, with the rest obtained from reference TRBV5-6 and TRBJ1-4, is as follows: DAGVTQSPTHLIKTRGQQVTLRCSPKSGHDTVSWYQQALGQGPQFIFQYYEEEERQRGNFPDRFSGHQFPNYSSELNVNALLLGDSALYLCASIRRGPTNEKLFFGSGTQLSVL.

This clone appeared a single time. The V gene is TRBV13, the J gene TRBJ2-7; possibly TRBD1 for D (6 bases). This CDR3 has 12 amino acids. Germline V gene lookup returns CDR1 PRHDT and CDR2 FYEKMQ (reference sequence). V was clipped by 5 bases and J by 6 bases, with 11 bases between them. The CDR3 DNA sequence: TGTGCCAGCAGCATACAGGGACGCGAGCAGTACTTC. Translation gives CASSIQGREQYF.

This rearrangement joins TRBV19 to TRBJ1-1; a possible D gene is TRBD1 (6 bases). CDR1 is LNHDA, CDR2 SQIVND, per germline (reference sequence). V lost 5 bases, J lost 4 bases, and 14 bases lay in between. CDR3 length: 14 residues. DNA for the CDR3: TGTGCCAGTAGTTTTCCAGGGGCTGGCACTGAAGCTTTCTTT. Translated: CASSFPGAGTEAFF.

V is TRBV6-1 and J is TRBJ1-5; TRBD1 is a possible D gene (6 bases). Germline CDR1 is MNHNS and CDR2 is SASEGT. V was shortened by 2 bases and J by 1 base, with 12 bases between the two germline ends. The CDR3 contains 16 residues. CDR3 sequence: CASSEQGMGSNQPQHF. CDR3 nucleotide sequence: TGTGCCAGCAGTGAACAGGGGATGGGGAGCAATCAGCCCCAGCATTTT.

This clone came up once. This chain joins TRBV6-5 and TRBJ2-4; tentative D call: TRBD2 (6 bases). Trimming pared 0 bases from V and 7 bases from J, leaving 16 bases between. Germline CDR1 and CDR2: MNHEY and SVGAGI. This CDR3 spans 16 amino acids. The CDR3 is CASSYSGGGRINIQYF. CDR3 sequence (DNA): TGTGCCAGCAGTTACTCGGGAGGTGGCAGGATTAACATTCAGTACTTC.

The J gene is TRBJ1-5, the V gene TRBV30; no firm D call. V lost 1 base and J 3 bases, leaving 10 bases between the germline ends. The CDR3 runs to 14 residues. Germline values: CDR1 GTSNPN, CDR2 SVGIG (reference sequence). The CDR3 reads CAWSAGGFNQPQHF. The CDR3 nucleotides read TGTGCCTGGAGTGCTGGAGGCTTCAATCAGCCCCAGCATTTT.

The rearrangement joins TRBV19 to TRBJ1-1; perhaps TRBD1 as D (5 bases). The CDR3 totals 15 residues. The germline gives CDR1 LNHDA, CDR2 SQIVND (reference sequence). Trimming cost V 3 bases and J 3 bases, with 14 bases left between them. CDR3 nucleotides: TGTGCCAGTAGTATCGAAAGTCGGGGGGACACTGAAGCTTTCTTT. Its protein product is CASSIESRGDTEAFF.

In this sample, this clone turned up a few times. The chain carries TRBV10-2 and TRBJ2-7, with 8 bases lining up with TRBD1. The CDR3 sequence is 14 residues long. The V and J ends lost 3 bases and 0 bases, in that order; junction bases with no gene match: 1. Germline V gene sequence: CDR1 WSHSY, CDR2 SAAADI. CDR3 in DNA: TGCGCCAGCAGTGAAACAGGGGGCTCCTACGAGCAGTACTTC. Translation gives CASSETGGSYEQYF.

V usage is TRBV28 and J usage is TRBJ1-2; 8 bases match TRBD1. The CDR3 sequence is 14 residues long. Germline CDR1 reads MDHEN; CDR2 reads SYDVKM. V was pared by 4 bases and J by 2 bases, with 3 bases of the junction left unmatched. CDR3 nucleotides: TGTGCCAGCAGTTCAGGGGACAGGAACTATGGCTACACCTTC. It specifies CASSSGDRNYGYTF.